This T cell receptor (beta chain) was identified during a study of cytomegalovirus exposure and HLA in healthy donors. Study overall: HLA-typed donors contributed about 85 million unique TCRs, which were held in an early data release.

Amplification used 60 Vbeta primers and 13 Jbeta primers. Sequencing was performed with immunoSEQ multiplex PCR; in TCRdb, only in-frame clones are kept and a portion is missing. This sample has around 130,000 clones, with 84% found just once. Germline V CDR1 and CDR2: MNHEY, SVGAGI. The CDR3 is made up of 15 amino acids. V was clipped by 0 bases and J by 3 bases; unmatched bases: 2. This sequence was found in a man in his forties or fifties in good health and CMV-seronegative. Sequencing input: PBMCs. The rearrangement joins TRBV6-5 to TRBJ2-7, with 10 positions matching TRBD2. CDR3 sequence reads: CASSYSLAGIYEQYF. The CDR3 DNA follows: TGTGCCAGCAGTTACTCACTAGCGGGGATCTACGAGCAGTACTTC.